Listed below are T cell receptor beta chains from one sample, sequenced in a study of CD8+ T cells in alopecia areata. The data were produced by immunoSEQ multiplex PCR, yet TCRdb's version contains in-frame clones alone and is incomplete. The table shows 150,000 to 200,000 clones, with more than 55% occurring only once. The sample consisted of CD4+ T cells sorted from blood, taken at week 49, from a patient treated with tofacitinib. The origin of the receptors is a human donor with alopecia areata. CDR3s include the opening cysteine and the closing phenylalanine or tryptophan. The D gene is left open where the match is weak. The size of a clone is reported for some rows only, either as once, few or many, or as a class for expanded clones.

clone size,V gene,J gene,D gene,CDR3 DNA,CDR3 protein
.,TRBV5-1,TRBJ2-1,.,TGCGCCAGCAGCTTGGAACAGGTCTCCTACAATGAGCAGTTCTTC,CASSLEQVSYNEQFF
.,TRBV6-5,TRBJ2-7,.,TGTGCCAGCAGTTACTCGAGCAGGGTCTTTTCCTACGAGCAGTACTTC,CASSYSSRVFSYEQYF
.,TRBV2,TRBJ2-7,TRBD1,TGTGCCAGCAGGGAACAGGGGGTCGCGAGCGAGCAGTACTTC,CASREQGVASEQYF
few,TRBV28,TRBJ1-2,.,TGTGCCAGCAGTTTTCGCAGGGCCCTTGGCTACACCTTC,CASSFRRALGYTF
.,TRBV6-5,TRBJ1-5,TRBD1,TGTGCCAGCAGTACCAGGACAGGTAGCAATCAGCCCCAGCATTTT,CASSTRTGSNQPQHF
.,TRBV11-2,TRBJ1-4,.,TGTGCCAGCAGCTTTTCCCCGACTAATGAAAAACTGTTTTTT,CASSFSPTNEKLFF
.,TRBV7-9,TRBJ2-1,.,TGTGCCAGCAGCTTAGCTTCCCGGACAGCCAATGAGCAGTTCTTC,CASSLASRTANEQFF
few,TRBV30,TRBJ1-5,TRBD1,TGTGCCTGGAGTTGGACAGGGGGCTATCAGCCCCAGCATTTT,CAWSWTGGYQPQHF
.,TRBV29-1,TRBJ1-1,.,TGCAGCGTTGAAGTTGGGGGGGCGACTGAAGCTTTCTTT,CSVEVGGATEAFF
few,TRBV5-1,TRBJ2-5,TRBD1,TGCGCCAGCACCAGACAGGGGGAATCAGAGACCCAGTACTTC,CASTRQGESETQYF
few,TRBV9,TRBJ1-2,TRBD1,TGTGCCAGCAGCGTAGAGGGGGCTCGGGGCTACACCTTC,CASSVEGARGYTF
.,TRBV28,TRBJ2-3,.,TGTGCCAGCAGTTCCAATACAGATACGCAGTATTTT,CASSSNTDTQYF
.,TRBV5-1,TRBJ2-5,TRBD1,TGCGCCAGCAGCTTAAGACAGGGGGCATTGGAGACCCAGTACTTC,CASSLRQGALETQYF
.,TRBV29-1,TRBJ2-1,.,TGCAGCGTTGGCTCAGGGGTGGGTGAGCAGTTCTTC,CSVGSGVGEQFF
.,TRBV30,TRBJ1-2,.,TGTGCCTGGGAACCAACAGGGTTGGGAAATGGCTACACCTTC,CAWEPTGLGNGYTF
few,TRBV2,TRBJ1-6,TRBD1,TGTGCCAGCATGGACAGGGGGGAATCACCCCTCCACTTT,CASMDRGESPLHF
.,TRBV9,TRBJ1-4,.,TGTGCCAGCAGCGCTCACGGGTCGGTAAATGAAAAACTGTTTTTT,CASSAHGSVNEKLFF
.,TRBV4-1,TRBJ2-3,.,TGCGCCAGCAGCTGGGACCTCACAGATACGCAGTATTTT,CASSWDLTDTQYF
.,TRBV7-9,TRBJ2-1,.,TGTGCCAGCAGCTCCTTAGCACCTGAGCAGTTCTTC,CASSSLAPEQFF
few,TRBV2,TRBJ2-7,.,TGTGCCAGCACCTTCGGGGCCTACGAGCAGTACTTC,CASTFGAYEQYF
.,TRBV4-3,TRBJ2-7,.,TGCGCCAGCAGCCAAGTTGCAGGGATCCACGAGCAGTACTTC,CASSQVAGIHEQYF
.,TRBV25-1,TRBJ2-5,TRBD1,TGTGCCAGCAGCAAGCATAGCGGGACAGGGGGGACCCAGTACTTC,CASSKHSGTGGTQYF
.,TRBV5-1,TRBJ1-5,.,TGCGCCAGCAGCTTGTCTGGGGCATTGAATCAGCCCCAGCATTTT,CASSLSGALNQPQHF
.,TRBV23-1,TRBJ1-2,.,TGCGCCAGCCCCTCAGCAGAGACTAATGGCTACACCTTC,CASPSAETNGYTF
.,TRBV7-2,TRBJ2-7,TRBD2,TGTGCCAGCAGCTTGTCCGAGCGGGGACCCTACGAGCAGTACTTC,CASSLSERGPYEQYF
.,TRBV7-2,TRBJ2-3,.,TGTGCCAGCAGCTTAGTGCTAGCAGGCACAGATACGCAGTATTTT,CASSLVLAGTDTQYF
.,TRBV5-8,TRBJ2-3,.,TGTGCCAGCAGCCCACCTGGGCCCGGCACAGATACGCAGTATTTT,CASSPPGPGTDTQYF
.,TRBV2,TRBJ2-5,TRBD1,TGTGCCAGCTCTCCCGACCGGGACAGGGTAGGAGAGACCCAGTACTTC,CASSPDRDRVGETQYF
few,TRBV11-2,TRBJ1-1,.,TGTGCCAGCAGCTTGAGGGACCCAATGAACACTGAAGCTTTCTTT,CASSLRDPMNTEAFF
few,TRBV9,TRBJ2-5,TRBD1,TGTGCCAGCAGACCCGGACAGGGACCCCAGTACTTC,CASRPGQGPQYF
few,TRBV6-1,TRBJ2-3,TRBD2,TGTGCCAGCAGTCCGACTAGCGGGGGGGCGGATACGCAGTATTTT,CASSPTSGGADTQYF
.,TRBV30,TRBJ1-1,.,TGTGCCTGGAGGCCTTATGATGAAGCTTTCTTT,CAWRPYDEAFF
once,TRBV11-2,TRBJ1-6,.,TGTGCCAGCGGTTCAACACGGTATAATTCACCCCTCCACTTT,CASGSTRYNSPLHF
.,TRBV14,TRBJ1-1,.,TGTGCCAGCAGCCAGAAATGGAGGGGAGACACTGAAGCTTTCTTT,CASSQKWRGDTEAFF
.,TRBV19,TRBJ1-5,.,TGTGCCAGTAGAGGGAAGACTGTTCAGCCCCAGCATTTT,CASRGKTVQPQHF
.,TRBV29-1,TRBJ2-1,.,TGCAGCGTTGAAGTGTTAGGAGGGAATGAGCAGTTCTTC,CSVEVLGGNEQFF
.,TRBV5-6,TRBJ1-5,.,TGTGCCAGCAGCTTGGGCAGGGCGGGCAATCAGCCCCAGCATTTT,CASSLGRAGNQPQHF
.,TRBV6-1,TRBJ2-2,.,TGTGCCAGCAGTGATCACACCGGGGAGCTGTTTTTT,CASSDHTGELFF
.,TRBV29-1,TRBJ2-1,.,TGCAGCGTTGCACAGCCTCCCTACAATGAGCAGTTCTTC,CSVAQPPYNEQFF
few,TRBV9,TRBJ1-1,.,TGTGCCAGCAGCGGCGGGACTTTGGGGAACACTGAAGCTTTCTTT,CASSGGTLGNTEAFF
.,TRBV7-3,TRBJ2-5,.,TGTGCCAGCAGCCCACATAGGAACCAAGAGACCCAGTACTTC,CASSPHRNQETQYF
.,TRBV5-6,TRBJ2-2,TRBD2,TGTGCCAGCAGCCCCGGACTAGCGGGGGGCTGGAACACCGGGGAGCTGTTTTTT,CASSPGLAGGWNTGELFF
.,TRBV27,TRBJ2-1,.,TGTGCCAGCAGTTTATGGGGTTCAGGGATCGGCAACAATGAGCAGTTCTTC,CASSLWGSGIGNNEQFF
few,TRBV9,TRBJ2-3,.,TGTGCCAGCAGCGTAGATCCCACCACAGATACGCAGTATTTT,CASSVDPTTDTQYF
few,TRBV29-1,TRBJ1-1,.,TGCAGCGTCGAGAGGCGGCTTAACACTGAAGCTTTCTTT,CSVERRLNTEAFF
.,TRBV29-1,TRBJ2-7,.,TGCAGCGTTGAAATCTCCTACGAGCAGTACTTC,CSVEISYEQYF
.,TRBV29-1,TRBJ1-2,.,TGCAGCGTTGATGCCCCAGAAATGAGTGGCTACACCTTC,CSVDAPEMSGYTF
many,TRBV19,TRBJ1-6,.,TGTGCCAGTACCACCTTGTCCTCGGGGACGGTCTCCCACTTT,CASTTLSSGTVSHF
.,TRBV9,TRBJ2-3,TRBD2,TGTGCCAGCAGAGCGGGGTTTGGGACAGATACGCAGTATTTT,CASRAGFGTDTQYF
.,TRBV30,TRBJ2-1,TRBD2,TGTGCCTGGAGTGTAGGGACTAGCCTGCTATTCTTC,CAWSVGTSLLFF
.,TRBV12-5,TRBJ2-3,TRBD1,TGTGCTAGTGGTTTGGTAGGACAGGGGGTAGCGCAGTATTTT,CASGLVGQGVAQYF
.,TRBV29-1,TRBJ1-1,.,TGCAGCGTTGGGGAAACGCGGGGAACTGAAGCTTTCTTT,CSVGETRGTEAFF
once,TRBV29-1,TRBJ2-3,TRBD1,TGCAGCGTTGACCAGGGGGCTAGCACAGATACGCAGTATTTT,CSVDQGASTDTQYF
.,TRBV28,TRBJ2-7,.,TGTGCCACCTGGGGTCCGGGGAGCTACGAGCAGTACTTC,CATWGPGSYEQYF